Below, one T cell receptor (beta chain) is given with its context. This record comes from a study of cytomegalovirus exposure and HLA in healthy donors. With 4 bases clipped from V and 6 bases from J, the junction kept 17 bases outside the gene matches. The CDR3 runs to 17 residues. Germline assignment: CDR1 MGHRA and CDR2 YSYEKL. Method: immunoSEQ multiplex PCR; TCRdb's copy keeps in-frame clones and lacks some. This table has under 200,000 clones, 75% to 95% appearing once. The sample was PBMCs. The sequence came from a woman aged 18-35 years in good health and CMV-seropositive. The rearrangement links TRBV4-1 to TRBJ1-2, with 7 bases matching TRBD1. This CDR3 reads CASSPLLEGAYLDGYTF. As DNA, the CDR3 is TGCGCCAGCAGCCCCCTTTTGGAGGGGGCATATCTAGATGGCTACACCTTC.